The 4 T cell receptor beta chains below come from one sample, sequenced in a study of cytomegalovirus exposure and HLA in healthy donors. Both 60 Vbeta primers and 13 Jbeta primers went into the PCR. Sequencing was performed with immunoSEQ multiplex PCR; in TCRdb, only in-frame clones are kept and a portion is missing. The repertoire holds over 150,000 clones, with around 75% as singletons. The specimen sequenced was PBMCs. Receptors originate from a woman aged 25 to 45 in good health and CMV-seropositive.

The J gene is TRBJ2-7, the V gene TRBV28; 9 bases map to TRBD1. Germline V gene sequence: CDR1 MDHEN, CDR2 SYDVKM. J lost 5 bases, V lost 7 bases, and 15 bases had no gene match. CDR3 size: 16 residues. The CDR3 sequence: CASTPRGVGQGHEQYF. The CDR3 bases are TGTGCCAGCACCCCTCGGGGGGTGGGACAGGGTCACGAGCAGTACTTC.

The DNA for the CDR3 is TGTGCCAGCAGCTTGGTCTCCTCCCTCTTGGAGCAGTACTTC. Protein sequence: CASSLVSSLLEQYF. V gene TRBV5-6 combines with J gene TRBJ2-5, with no clear D. V lost 0 bases to trimming and J lost 11 bases, with 17 bases between them. The CDR3 has 14 residues. In germline, CDR1 is SGHDT, CDR2 YYEEEE. Supplemented by reference TRBV5-6 and TRBJ2-5, the full variable domain reads DAGVTQSPTHLIKTRGQQVTLRCSPKSGHDTVSWYQQALGQGPQFIFQYYEEEERQRGNFPDRFSGHQFPNYSSELNVNALLLGDSALYLCASSLVSSLLEQYFGPGTRLLVL.

This clone has just a few counts. This chain links TRBV27 with TRBJ2-1; the D gene is possibly TRBD2 (6 bases). The CDR3 runs 14 residues. CDR1 and CDR2 (germline): MNHEY, SMNVEV (reference sequence). Trimming cost V 2 bases and J 10 bases, with 15 bases left between them. The CDR3 spells CASSLTGLVLEQFF. As DNA, the CDR3 is TGTGCCAGCAGTTTAACGGGACTCGTCTTGGAGCAGTTCTTC.

V gene TRBV7-9 combines with J gene TRBJ1-1; tentative D call: TRBD1 (5 bases). In germline, CDR1 is SEHNR, CDR2 FQNEAQ (reference sequence). The V end was cut by 1 base, the J end by 4 bases, with 13 bases between. CDR3 size: 15 residues. Written as DNA, the CDR3 is TGTGCCAGCAGCTTAGGTAGGGGCGGGGGCACTGAAGCTTTCTTT. Its translation is CASSLGRGGGTEAFF. The whole variable domain, filled in from reference TRBV7-9 and TRBJ1-1, reads DTGVSQNPRHKITKRGQNVTFRCDPISEHNRLYWYRQTLGQGPEFLTYFQNEAQLEKSRLLSDRFSAERPKGSFSTLEIQRTEQGDSAMYLCASSLGRGGGTEAFFGQGTRLTVV.